Sequencing of this T cell receptor beta chain was carried out in a study of identical twins. Everyone who donated was a healthy Caucasian. Carrying unique molecular identifiers, the cDNA also gained a universal primer site through template switching. A single record per CDR3 protein comes from TCRdb applying MiXCR to the 5' RACE reads. The sample has about 100,000 distinct CDR3 sequences, about 5.6% seen once. This clonotype was counted ten times or more. Antigen specificity is unknown. Study-wide results and caveats: Insertions were fewer in abundant cord blood beta clonotypes, whereas memory repertoires showed none of this pattern.

The V end was cut by 2 bases, the J end by 7 bases, with 11 bases between. This CDR3 is 13 amino acids long. The sequence was collected from a woman aged 50 to 60 in good health. The sequencing input was memory T cells sorted from blood. The V and J genes are TRBV12-3 or TRBV12-4 and TRBJ1-1; D unresolved. CDR3 in amino acids: CASSLRPQYEAFF. The CDR3 coding sequence is TGTGCCAGCAGTTTAAGACCGCAATATGAAGCTTTCTTT.